This T cell receptor (beta chain) derives from a study of metastatic and nonmetastatic thyroid tumors. For the study at large: Thyroid patients, malignant and benign, had repertoires compared across blood and tumor or nodule tissue. The study's findings and limits: It was reportedly found that TCR beta diversity was significantly higher in malignant thyroid tumors than in benign nodules, a difference seen in both blood and tumor samples.

The CDR3 covers 15 residues. The germline V gene has CDR1 SNHLY and CDR2 FYNNEI. V lost 6 bases to trimming and J lost 6 bases; unmatched junction nucleotides: 4. Each patient went into thyroid surgery without having received any treatment. This clone is medium-sized in the sample. Its antigen remains unidentified. TCRdb re-called clones via MiXCR from the PCR reads. The table lists tens of thousands of clones, over 9.5% of them singletons, with about 11% in the top ten. The receptor was derived from a female donor with papillary thyroid cancer or a benign thyroid nodule (not recorded which). Some clones in this sample may be carry-over from other donors' samples. V and J are TRBV2 and TRBJ2-2; 13 bases are shared with TRBD2. The material sequenced was blood. CDR3 DNA: TGTGCCAGCAGAGGACTAGCGGGAGTTCCCGGGGAGCTGTTTTTT. This sequence encodes CASRGLAGVPGELFF.